The sequence of this TCR beta chain was determined in a study of T cell responses to AZD1222 COVID-19 vaccine. Points from the study as a whole: At baseline, just a handful of AZD1222 recipients tested seropositive. Spike was spanned by vaccine-associated CD4 TCRs, which were dominant at 160-218 and 743-854.

The CDR3 length is 14 residues. Germline CDR1 and CDR2: SGHTA and FQGTGA. The J segment lost 5 bases and the V segment lost 4 bases, leaving 3 bases of the junction unmatched. Note on this clone: Its specificity is not known.

Assay used: immunoSEQ multiplex PCR; TCRdb lists only in-frame clones, some missing. The sample carries around 100,000 clones, over 75% recorded once. V is TRBV7-3 and J is TRBJ2-2, with 8 positions matching TRBD1. This sequence was found in an adult in good health. This material consisted of peripheral blood, taken on day 0 of AZD1222 vaccination. The CDR3 loop reads CASSSQGATGELFF. The CDR3 DNA sequence: TGTGCCAGCAGCTCTCAGGGGGCGACCGGGGAGCTGTTTTTT. The complete variable domain, with remaining parts taken from reference TRBV7-3 and TRBJ2-2, reads GAGVSQTPSNKVTEKGKYVELRCDPISGHTALYWYRQSLGQGPEFLIYFQGTGAADDSGLPNDRFFAVRPEGSVSTLKIQRTERGDSAVYLCASSSQGATGELFFGEGSRLTVL.